This TCR beta chain derives from a study of blood T cells in healthy people across ages. For this clonotype: Its target is unknown.

Sample-barcoded 5' priming and a J-beta primer mix drove a second PCR of roughly 6 to 12 cycles. TCRdb redid the calling of the 5' RACE reads with MiXCR, one entry per CDR3 protein. Of about 1.8 million distinct CDR3 sequences listed, roughly 49% are singletons. Study-wide results and limits: No conclusive comparison of naive versus antigen-experienced cells was possible with unsorted PBMCs.

This CDR3 is built from 14 residues. The V segment lost 10 bases and the J segment 1 base; nucleotides outside the gene matches: 7. Germline V lookup: CDR1 MDHEN, CDR2 SYDVKM. The receptor's source is a woman aged 40-49 years in good health. The sequenced material came from blood. This chain joins TRBV28 and TRBJ2-3; 8 nucleotides align to TRBD1. The CDR3 DNA reads TGTGCCACCTCAGGGGGCTTCGGCACAGATACGCAGTATTTT. The encoded protein is CATSGGFGTDTQYF.